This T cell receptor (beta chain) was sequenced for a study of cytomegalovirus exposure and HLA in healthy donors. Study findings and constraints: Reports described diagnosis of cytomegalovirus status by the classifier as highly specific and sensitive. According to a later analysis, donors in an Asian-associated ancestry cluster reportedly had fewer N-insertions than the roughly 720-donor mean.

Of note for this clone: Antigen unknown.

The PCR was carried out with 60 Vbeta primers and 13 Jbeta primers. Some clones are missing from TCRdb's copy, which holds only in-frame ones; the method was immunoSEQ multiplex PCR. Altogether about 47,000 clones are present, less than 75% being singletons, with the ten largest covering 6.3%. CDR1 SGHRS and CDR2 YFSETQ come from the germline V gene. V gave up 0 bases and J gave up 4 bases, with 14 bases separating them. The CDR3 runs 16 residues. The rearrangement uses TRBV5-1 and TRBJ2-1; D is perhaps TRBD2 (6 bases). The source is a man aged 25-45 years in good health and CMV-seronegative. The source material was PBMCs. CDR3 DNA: TGCGCCAGCAGCTTGGCCGCCGGGAGCGTGTACAATGAGCAGTTCTTC. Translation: CASSLAAGSVYNEQFF.